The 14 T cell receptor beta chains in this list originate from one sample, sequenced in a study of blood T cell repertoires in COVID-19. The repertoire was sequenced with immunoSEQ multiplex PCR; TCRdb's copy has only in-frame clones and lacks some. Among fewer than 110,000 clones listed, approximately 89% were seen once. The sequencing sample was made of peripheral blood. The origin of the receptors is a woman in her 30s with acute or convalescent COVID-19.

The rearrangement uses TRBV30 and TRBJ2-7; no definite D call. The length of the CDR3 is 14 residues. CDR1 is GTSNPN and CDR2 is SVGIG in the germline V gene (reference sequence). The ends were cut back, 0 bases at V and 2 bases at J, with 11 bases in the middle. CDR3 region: CAWSVPAGTYEQYF. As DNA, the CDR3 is TGTGCCTGGAGTGTACCTGCAGGTACCTACGAGCAGTACTTC. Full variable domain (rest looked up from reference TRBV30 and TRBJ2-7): SQTIHQWPATLVQPVGSPLSLECTVEGTSNPNLYWYRQAAGRGLQLLFYSVGIGQISSEVPQNLSASRPQDRQFILSSKKLLLSDSGFYLCAWSVPAGTYEQYFGPGTRLTVT.

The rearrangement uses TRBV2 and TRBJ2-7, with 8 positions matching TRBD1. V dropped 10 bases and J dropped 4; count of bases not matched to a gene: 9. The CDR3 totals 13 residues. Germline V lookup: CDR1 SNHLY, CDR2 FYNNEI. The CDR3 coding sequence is TGTGCCACCCTTCGGACAGGGCCTTACGAGCAGTACTTC. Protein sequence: CATLRTGPYEQYF.

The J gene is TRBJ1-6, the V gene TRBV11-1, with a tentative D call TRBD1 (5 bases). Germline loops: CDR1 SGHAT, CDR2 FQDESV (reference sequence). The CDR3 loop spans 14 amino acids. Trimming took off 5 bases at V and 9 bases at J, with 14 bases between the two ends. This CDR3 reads CASSLDTQSSPLHF. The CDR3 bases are TGTGCCAGCAGCCTGGACACCCAGTCTTCACCCCTCCACTTT.

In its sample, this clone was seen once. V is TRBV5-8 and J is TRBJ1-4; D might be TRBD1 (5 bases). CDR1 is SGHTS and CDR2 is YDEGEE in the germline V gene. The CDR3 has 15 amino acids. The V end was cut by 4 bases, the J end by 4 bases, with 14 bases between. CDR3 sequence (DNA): TGTGCCAGCAGCATTAAGGGGCAGTTTAATGAAAAACTGTTTTTT. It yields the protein CASSIKGQFNEKLFF.

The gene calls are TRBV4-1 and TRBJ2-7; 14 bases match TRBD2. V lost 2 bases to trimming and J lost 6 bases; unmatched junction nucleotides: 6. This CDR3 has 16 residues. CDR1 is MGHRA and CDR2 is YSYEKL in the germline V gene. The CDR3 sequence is CASSQSEGLAGAEQYF. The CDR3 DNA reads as TGCGCCAGCAGCCAATCCGAGGGACTAGCGGGGGCCGAGCAGTACTTC.

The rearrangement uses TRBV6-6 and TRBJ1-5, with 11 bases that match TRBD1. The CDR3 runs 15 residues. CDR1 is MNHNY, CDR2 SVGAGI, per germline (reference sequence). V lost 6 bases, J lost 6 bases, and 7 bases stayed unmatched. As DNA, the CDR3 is TGTGCCAGCAGGGGTGGGACAGGGGGGTTTCAGCCCCAGCATTTT. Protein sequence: CASRGGTGGFQPQHF.

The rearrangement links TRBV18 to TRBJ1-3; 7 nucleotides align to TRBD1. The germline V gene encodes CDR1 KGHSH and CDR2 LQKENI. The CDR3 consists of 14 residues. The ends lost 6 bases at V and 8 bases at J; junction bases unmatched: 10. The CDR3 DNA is TGTGCCAGCTCCCCCGGGACAGCGGGCGACACCATATATTTT. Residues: CASSPGTAGDTIYF.

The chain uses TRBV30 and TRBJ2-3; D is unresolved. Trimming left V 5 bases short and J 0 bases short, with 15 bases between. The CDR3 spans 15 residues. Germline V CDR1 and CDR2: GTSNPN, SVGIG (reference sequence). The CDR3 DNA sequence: TGTGCCTGGCTTGGGCGAGATAGGAGCACAGATACGCAGTATTTT. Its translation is CAWLGRDRSTDTQYF.

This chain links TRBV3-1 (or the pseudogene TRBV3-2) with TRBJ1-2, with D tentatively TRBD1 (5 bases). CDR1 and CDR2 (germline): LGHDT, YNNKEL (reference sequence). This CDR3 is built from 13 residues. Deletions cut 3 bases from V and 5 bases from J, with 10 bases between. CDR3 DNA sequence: TGTGCCAGCAGCCACCCAGGGTCTTATGGCTACACCTTC. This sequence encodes CASSHPGSYGYTF.

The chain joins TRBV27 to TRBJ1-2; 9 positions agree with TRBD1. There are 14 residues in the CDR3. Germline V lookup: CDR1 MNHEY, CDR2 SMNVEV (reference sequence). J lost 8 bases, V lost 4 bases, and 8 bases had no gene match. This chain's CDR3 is CASSSGTGSRGYTF. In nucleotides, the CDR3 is TGTGCCAGCAGTTCTGGGACAGGGTCGCGGGGCTACACCTTC.

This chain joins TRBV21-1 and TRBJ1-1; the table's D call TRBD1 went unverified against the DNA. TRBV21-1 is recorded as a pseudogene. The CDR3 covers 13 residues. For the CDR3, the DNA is TGTGCCAGCACCCAAGGGGAGAACACTGAAGCTTTCTTT. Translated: CASTQGENTEAFF.

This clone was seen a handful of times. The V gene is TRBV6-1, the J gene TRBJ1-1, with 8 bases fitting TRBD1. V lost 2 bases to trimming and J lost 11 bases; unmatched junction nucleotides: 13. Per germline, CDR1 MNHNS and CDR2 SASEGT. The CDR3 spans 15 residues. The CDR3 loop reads CASSERGTGLRRAFF. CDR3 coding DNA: TGTGCCAGCAGTGAAAGGGGGACAGGCCTAAGAAGGGCTTTCTTT.

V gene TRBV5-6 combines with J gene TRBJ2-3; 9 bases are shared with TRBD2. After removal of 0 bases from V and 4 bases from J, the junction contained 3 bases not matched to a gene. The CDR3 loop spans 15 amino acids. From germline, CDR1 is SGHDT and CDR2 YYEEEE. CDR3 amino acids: CASSLERGVADTQYF. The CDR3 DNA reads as TGTGCCAGCAGCTTGGAGCGGGGGGTTGCAGATACGCAGTATTTT.

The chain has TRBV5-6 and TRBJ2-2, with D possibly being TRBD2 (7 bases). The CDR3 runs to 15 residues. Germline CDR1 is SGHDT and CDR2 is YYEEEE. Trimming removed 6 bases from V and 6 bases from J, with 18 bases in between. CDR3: CASTWGLAEAGELFF. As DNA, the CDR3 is TGTGCCAGCACCTGGGGGCTAGCGGAGGCCGGGGAGCTGTTTTTT.